This T cell receptor beta chain was sequenced in a study of lymphopenia after photon versus proton radiotherapy. General study results and limits: Better survival with proton therapy was suggested as possible, not demonstrated. After the lymphocyte nadir, photon-treated repertoires showed oligoclonal expansion, especially of CD8+ Temra cells. A bigger post-nadir fall in TCR diversity correlated inversely with survival time in deceased patients. Relative stability marked proton patients; photon patients lost diversity and naive cells.

V was clipped by 5 bases and J by 1 base; unmatched bases: 5. CDR1 and CDR2 from the germline V gene are SGHVS and FQNEAQ. The CDR3 has 16 residues. Here immunoSEQ multiplex PCR was the method, and the copy in TCRdb shows in-frame clones only, minus some. Seen here are tens of thousands of clones, around 90% observed once, and the top ten hold less than 0.9%. In regard to this clone: Its target is not known.

This clonotype originated in a woman aged 50 to 60 with cholangiocarcinoma. The chain has TRBV7-8 and TRBJ2-1; 10 bases align to TRBD2. The input for sequencing was peripheral blood, taken from a patient treated with photon-based radiotherapy. CDR3 loop: CASSHTSGASYNEQFF. CDR3 DNA: TGTGCCAGCAGCCACACTAGCGGGGCGTCCTACAATGAGCAGTTCTTC.